The 8 T cell receptor beta chains reported below all come from one sample, sequenced in a study of T cell repertoires in cytomegalovirus infection (dated by TCRdb to the late 2010s). TCRdb names Illumina HiSeq 1500 as the instrument used. The raw public reads went through TCRdb reprocessing: fastp at Q25, MiXCR clone calling, in-frame beta chains kept. CDR3 protein duplicates are merged, each entry listing the most common genes and DNA. This sample has 150,000 to 200,000 distinct CDR3 sequences in its table, and roughly 27% of those were observed once. The leading ten clones occupy 30% to 40% of the sample. The source material was PBMCs. These receptors were taken from a human donor in good health (CMV status not recorded). Some clones in this sample may be carry-over from other donors' samples.

This clonotype was detected many times. The rearrangement uses TRBV7-6 and TRBJ1-2; 7 bases map to TRBD1. In germline, CDR1 is SGHVS, CDR2 FNYEAQ. V lost 5 bases to trimming and J lost 4 bases; unmatched junction nucleotides: 10. This CDR3 is 15 amino acids long. CDR3 sequence: CASSPRQGSPYGYTF. The CDR3 DNA reads as TGTGCCAGCAGCCCACGACAGGGCAGTCCCTATGGCTACACCTTC. Full variable domain (rest looked up from reference TRBV7-6 and TRBJ1-2): GAGVSQSPRYKVTKRGQDVALRCDPISGHVSLYWYRQALGQGPEFLTYFNYEAQQDKSGLPNDRFSAERPEGSISTLTIQRTEQRDSAMYRCASSPRQGSPYGYTFGSGTRLTVV.

The V call is TRBV29-1, the J call TRBJ2-5; 9 positions match TRBD1. This CDR3 has 17 residues. V shed 4 bases, J shed 5 bases, and the junction held 17 bases outside the gene matches. Germline assignment: CDR1 SQVTM and CDR2 ANQGSEA. The CDR3 is CSVGEIPGPGTGETQYF. The CDR3 DNA is TGCAGCGTTGGAGAAATACCGGGACCCGGGACAGGGGAGACCCAGTACTTC.

Only a few counts were recorded for this clonotype. The chain recombines TRBV29-1 with TRBJ2-2, with 7 nucleotides matching TRBD1. With V trimmed by 8 bases and J by 2 bases, 5 bases remained unmatched. CDR3 size: 13 residues. Looked up from germline, CDR1 is SQVTM and CDR2 is ANQGSEA. CDR3 bases: TGCAGCCTCCGGGACAGCAACACCGGGGAGCTGTTTTTT. It yields the protein CSLRDSNTGELFF.

In nucleotides, the CDR3 is TGCAGCGTTGGGTTAATGGGCACAGATACGCAGTATTTT. It specifies CSVGLMGTDTQYF. V gene TRBV29-1 combines with J gene TRBJ2-3; D is unclear. CDR3 length: 13 residues. Trimming cost V 4 bases and J 1 base, with 9 bases left between them. Germline V lookup: CDR1 SQVTM, CDR2 ANQGSEA.

In its sample, this clonotype was seen a few times. This chain links TRBV20-1 with TRBJ1-5; 9 nucleotides align to TRBD1. J gave up 5 bases and V 7 bases, and 12 bases lay outside the gene matches. Germline CDR1 and CDR2: DFQATT and SNEGSKA (reference sequence). CDR3 length: 15 amino acids. CDR3: CSGNRGTGPDQPQHF. The CDR3 DNA reads as TGCAGTGGGAATAGGGGGACAGGGCCTGATCAGCCCCAGCATTTT.

The chain carries TRBV9 and TRBJ1-1, with D unclear. With 1 base removed from V and 4 bases from J, the gap between germline ends came to 8 bases. CDR3 length: 13 amino acids. In germline, CDR1 is SGDLS, CDR2 YYNGEE. The CDR3, as DNA: TGTGCCAGCAGCGTAATTGGGGTCACTGAAGCTTTCTTT. It yields the protein CASSVIGVTEAFF.

A few counts support this clonotype. The rearrangement uses TRBV6-1 and TRBJ2-7; D is unclear. The germline CDR1 and CDR2 sequences are MNHNS and SASEGT. This CDR3 has 16 amino acids. V was cut by 5 bases and J by 0 bases, with 17 bases left in between. CDR3 DNA sequence: TGTGCCAGCAGTTACCAACGGAATAGGAGCTCCTACGAGCAGTACTTC. Encoded protein: CASSYQRNRSSYEQYF.

The chain employs TRBV15 and TRBJ2-3; D call uncertain. The CDR3 is made up of 13 amino acids. The germline CDR1 and CDR2 sequences are LNHNV and YYDKDF (reference sequence). V dropped 0 bases and J dropped 5 bases, with 6 bases sitting between them. The CDR3 coding sequence is TGTGCCACCAGCAGAGATCCGGAAGATACGCAGTATTTT. Its translation is CATSRDPEDTQYF.